This T cell receptor (beta chain) was sequenced during a study of cytomegalovirus exposure and HLA in healthy donors (dated by TCRdb to 2016 to 2017). General notes on the study: According to a later analysis, one platform produced both the 100 to 150 validation repertoires and the 720 or so repertoires of the first cohort. The aim of the study was to test whether cataloging public T cell receptors could identify signatures of past pathogen exposure. Along with the approximately 650-subject first cohort, a separate validation cohort of some 130 different subjects was used. The study combined high-throughput TCR immunosequencing, statistical association of individual TCRs with disease status, and machine learning to predict cytomegalovirus infection status.

Points on this clone: Its antigen is currently not known. The sample holds no much larger clone one base away, and base qualities are not on file.

What the research found in general, with its limitations: In vitro tests confirmed that a few of the cytomegalovirus-associated TCR beta chains recognize cytomegalovirus antigens. The authors suggested that the approach could potentially be extended to other disease states and immunological phenotypes. The study gave a list of over 150 TCR beta chains associated with cytomegalovirus. Most TCR sequences were seen in very few donors, while some public TCRs were found in many individuals. The validation cohort had no HLA typing available for a later analysis, so co-occurrence within that cohort was assessed over all 110 or so repertoires. Subsequent analysis determined that TCRs grouped into clusters in the first cohort also showed a tendency toward co-occurrence across the 120 validation repertoires, and roughly 95% of cluster scores exceeded 0. In both the original and validation cohorts, the classifier was reported to diagnose cytomegalovirus status with high specificity and sensitivity.

Separate from the roughly 650-subject first cohort, the validation cohort of over 90 subjects was the group to which the donors belonged. Library preparation employed the immunoSEQ multiplex PCR assay. Regarding the original processing steps: A statistical classification framework was built for diagnosing cytomegalovirus status from the catalog of TCR beta chain sequences. This immuneACCESS table, as held by TCRdb, lists in-frame sequences with V and J called but not all clones. Of the missing ones, under half trace to an unresolved V gene in checked studies; the others have no known cause. V and J calls and clone size are copied from that table; D and trimming were computed from the DNA. For this sample the table gives roughly 65,000 clones, of which around 93% were detected only once. The ten most abundant clones make up approximately 5.3% of the sample. The CDR3, from cysteine to phenylalanine, totals 15 residues. Just the 45-base CDR3 DNA is kept, in frame starting at base 1. From V the trimming removes 6 bases and from J it removes 3 bases, while the gene matches leave 9 bases of the junction unaccounted for. CDR1 and CDR2, looked up from the germline V gene, are MDHEN and SYDVKM.

The TCR sequence derives from a man between 18 and 35 years old in good health and CMV-seropositive. Sequenced: PBMCs. The rearrangement combines TRBV28 with TRBJ2-3, and TRBD1 matches 7 of the central bases. This receptor carries the CDR3 CASRRQGGRTDTQYF. In nucleotide form, the sequence is TGTGCCAGCAGGCGACAGGGCGGTAGGACAGATACGCAGTATTTT. The reference TRBV28 and TRBJ2-3 proteins fill in what lies around the CDR3, so the full variable domain reads DVKVTQSSRYLVKRTGEKVFLECVQDMDHENMFWYRQDPGLGLRLIYFSYDVKMKEKGDIPEGYSVSREKKERFSLILESASTNQTSMYLCASRRQGGRTDTQYFGPGTRLTVL.